The entry below describes one T cell receptor (beta chain). Its antigen is still unknown. The data were obtained in a study of radiotherapy plus CTLA-4 blockade in lung cancer. Study findings and constraints: Together with interferon-beta, which increased in serum after radiation, early dynamic changes in blood T cell clones were reportedly the best predictors of response.

Sequencing used immunoSEQ multiplex PCR; TCRdb keeps in-frame clones, though not all of them. The sample includes roughly 97,000 clones, about four fifths of them seen just once. The CDR3 has 13 amino acids. Germline V CDR1 and CDR2: SQVTM, ANQGSEA. The V and J ends lost 8 bases and 0 bases respectively, with 11 bases between them. The source is a human donor with non-small cell lung cancer who had a partial response to radiotherapy plus ipilimumab. Some clones in this sample may be carry-over from other donors' samples. The specimen comprised peripheral blood, sampled from a patient treated with radiotherapy plus ipilimumab. The chain combines TRBV29-1 with TRBJ1-3; D gene unclear. In DNA, the CDR3 is TGCAGCCACCGGGGAGCCTCTGGAAACACCATATATTTT. Translated: CSHRGASGNTIYF.